This T cell receptor beta chain originates from a study of blood T cell repertoires in COVID-19. Whole-study context: Sample material is recorded as cDNA or gDNA derived from T cells, B-cell-depleted T cells, or PBMCs.

Recruitment covered fewer than 25 US areas and drew participants whose ages spanned roughly 18 to 89 years. Per germline, CDR1 KGHDR and CDR2 SFDVKD. Trimming pared 8 bases from V and 0 bases from J, leaving 10 bases between. The CDR3 loop spans 13 amino acids. Per the authors' pipeline: Estimated nucleated cell counts came from reference gene primer amplification. Clones were read by immunoSEQ multiplex PCR, and TCRdb kept only the in-frame ones, dropping some. V, J and clone size are those of that table, while D and trimming were read from the DNA. Here the sample spans around 200,000 clones, approximately 89% being singletons.

The TCR was taken from a woman aged 40 to 50 with acute COVID-19. The material sequenced was PBMCs or T cells enriched from blood (not recorded which). The rearrangement links TRBV24-1 to TRBJ2-7; TRBD2 might be the D (5 bases). CDR3 region: CATTRDLSYEQYF. The CDR3 DNA sequence: TGTGCCACCACCCGGGATCTCTCCTACGAGCAGTACTTC.